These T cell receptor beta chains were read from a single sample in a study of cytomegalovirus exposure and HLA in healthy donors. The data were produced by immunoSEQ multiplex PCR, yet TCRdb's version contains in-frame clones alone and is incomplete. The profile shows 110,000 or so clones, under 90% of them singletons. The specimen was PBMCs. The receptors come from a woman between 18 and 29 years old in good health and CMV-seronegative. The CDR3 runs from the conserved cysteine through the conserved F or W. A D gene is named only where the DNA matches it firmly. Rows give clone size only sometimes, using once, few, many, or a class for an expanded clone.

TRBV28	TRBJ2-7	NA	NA	CASSSQHYEQYF	TGTGCCAGCAGTTCTCAACACTACGAGCAGTACTTC
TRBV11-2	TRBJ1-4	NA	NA	CASSLYGGVNEKLFF	TGTGCCAGCAGCTTATACGGAGGAGTTAATGAAAAACTGTTTTTT
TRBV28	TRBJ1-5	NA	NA	CASRSGRGYQPQHF	TGTGCCAGCAGAAGTGGACGGGGATATCAGCCCCAGCATTTT
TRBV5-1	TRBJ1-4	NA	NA	CASSASDRRSNEKLFF	TGCGCCAGCAGCGCCTCAGACAGGAGATCTAATGAAAAACTGTTTTTT
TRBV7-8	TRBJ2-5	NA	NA	CASSLGGRNQETQYF	TGTGCCAGCAGCTTAGGCGGAAGGAACCAAGAGACCCAGTACTTC
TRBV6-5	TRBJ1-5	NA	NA	CASSPKQYSNQPQHF	TGTGCCAGCAGTCCTAAACAGTATAGCAATCAGCCCCAGCATTTT
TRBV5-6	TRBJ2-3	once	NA	CASRSLGTERTDTQYF	TGTGCCAGCAGATCCCTCGGAACAGAAAGAACAGATACGCAGTATTTT
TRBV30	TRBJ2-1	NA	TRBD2	CAFKTGTTRGNEQFF	TGTGCCTTTAAAACCGGGACTACTCGTGGCAATGAGCAGTTCTTC
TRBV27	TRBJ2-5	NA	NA	CASSPGQLWETQYF	TGTGCCAGCAGTCCGGGACAACTATGGGAGACCCAGTACTTC
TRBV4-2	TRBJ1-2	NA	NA	CASSQAGPPYGYTF	TGTGCCAGCAGCCAAGCAGGGCCTCCCTATGGCTACACCTTC
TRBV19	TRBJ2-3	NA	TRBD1	CASGTGLADTQYF	TGTGCCAGCGGGACAGGGTTAGCAGATACGCAGTATTTT
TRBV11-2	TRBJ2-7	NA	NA	CASSLGANYEQYF	TGTGCCAGCAGCTTGGGGGCCAACTACGAGCAGTACTTC
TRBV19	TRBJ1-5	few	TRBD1	CASSTDRDQPQHF	TGTGCCAGTAGTACGGACAGGGATCAGCCCCAGCATTTT
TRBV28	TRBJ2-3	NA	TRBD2	CASSLFPQREGSTDTQYF	TGTGCCAGCAGTTTATTTCCGCAGCGGGAGGGAAGCACAGATACGCAGTATTTT
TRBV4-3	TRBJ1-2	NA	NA	CASSQNFQGNYGYTF	TGCGCCAGCAGCCAAAACTTCCAGGGGAACTATGGCTACACCTTC
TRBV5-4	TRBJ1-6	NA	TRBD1	CASSLHYRTGIPNSPLHF	TGTGCCAGCAGCCTACACTATAGGACAGGGATCCCTAATTCACCCCTCCACTTT
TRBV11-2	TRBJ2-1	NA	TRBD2	CASTLSGSRSYNEQFF	TGTGCCAGCACCCTTAGCGGGAGTCGCTCCTACAATGAGCAGTTCTTC
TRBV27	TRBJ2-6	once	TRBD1	CASSPDRAPGANVLTF	TGTGCCAGCAGCCCGGACAGGGCCCCTGGGGCCAACGTCCTGACTTTC
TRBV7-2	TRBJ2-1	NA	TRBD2	CASSLDGGGLNEQFF	TGTGCCAGCAGCTTAGATGGCGGGGGACTGAATGAGCAGTTCTTC
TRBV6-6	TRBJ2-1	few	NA	CASSYGQKGINEQFF	TGTGCCAGCAGTTATGGACAGAAGGGAATCAATGAGCAGTTCTTC
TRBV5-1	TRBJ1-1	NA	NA	CASRLQTNTEAFF	TGCGCCAGCCGGTTACAGACGAACACTGAAGCTTTCTTT
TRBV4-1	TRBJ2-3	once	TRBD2	CASSRLAGGIDTQYF	TGCGCCAGCAGCCGACTAGCGGGGGGAATAGATACGCAGTATTTT
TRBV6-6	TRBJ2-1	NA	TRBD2	CASRVRAGGVTNEQFF	TGTGCCAGCAGAGTTCGAGCGGGAGGGGTTACCAATGAGCAGTTCTTC
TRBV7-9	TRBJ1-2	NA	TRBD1	CASSDRENYGYTF	TGTGCCAGCAGCGACAGGGAAAACTATGGCTACACCTTC